Following are 23 T cell receptor beta chains from one sample sequenced in a study of identifying expanded T cells in peripheral blood. Measured with immunoSEQ multiplex PCR; TCRdb has only the in-frame clones, and not every one. The sample has some 100,000 clones, approximately 90% seen once; the top ten hold under 9%. Sample: blood. These receptor sequences come from a person aged 18 to 75 in good health.

As concerns this clone: Other DNA sequences from this sample encode an identical CDR3 as well. This chain joins TRBV2 and TRBJ2-7; 14 bases line up with TRBD2. CDR1 and CDR2 from the germline V gene are SNHLY and FYNNEI. This CDR3 is built from 14 residues. V gave up 6 bases and J gave up 3 bases; unmatched junction bases: 1. The CDR3: CASRGTSGSYEQYF. DNA of the CDR3: TGTGCCAGCAGGGGGACTAGCGGGAGCTACGAGCAGTACTTC.

The chain recombines TRBV4-1 with TRBJ2-5, with unresolved D. Trimming cost V 4 bases and J 1 base, with 10 bases left between them. CDR1 and CDR2 from the germline V gene are MGHRA and YSYEKL. The CDR3 loop spans 14 amino acids. Written as DNA, the CDR3 is TGCGCCAGCAGCCCCCAAACGCCCCAAGAGACCCAGTACTTC. It yields the protein CASSPQTPQETQYF.

This clone was counted a single time. The chain recombines TRBV18 with TRBJ2-7; D is unresolved. This CDR3 comprises 14 residues. Germline V gene sequence: CDR1 KGHSH, CDR2 LQKENI. Trimming cost V 5 bases and J 0 bases, with 11 bases left between them. CDR3 residues: CASSSGVSSYEQYF. For the CDR3, the DNA is TGTGCCAGCTCATCTGGAGTTAGCTCCTACGAGCAGTACTTC.

The J gene is TRBJ1-1, the V gene TRBV21-1. TRBV21-1 is described as a pseudogene. This CDR3 comprises 16 residues. The CDR3 spells CASSKEWPGVNTEAFF. In nucleotides, the CDR3 is TGTGCCAGCAGCAAAGAATGGCCGGGAGTGAACACTGAAGCTTTCTTT.

The gene calls are TRBV2 and TRBJ2-3, with TRBD2 matching 8 bases. The J segment lost 0 bases and the V segment lost 6 bases, leaving 5 bases of the junction unmatched. From germline, CDR1 is SNHLY and CDR2 FYNNEI. The CDR3 length is 15 residues. CDR3 region: CASRGLGGSTDTQYF. CDR3 bases: TGTGCCAGCAGGGGACTAGGAGGAAGCACAGATACGCAGTATTTT. The whole variable domain, filled in from reference TRBV2 and TRBJ2-3, reads EPEVTQTPSHQVTQMGQEVILRCVPISNHLYFYWYRQILGQKVEFLVSFYNNEISEKSEIFDDQFSVERPDGSNFTLKIRSTKLEDSAMYFCASRGLGGSTDTQYFGPGTRLTVL.

The chain joins TRBV18 to TRBJ2-7; 9 bases are a match to TRBD1. Germline V gene sequence: CDR1 KGHSH, CDR2 LQKENI. CDR3 length equals 15 residues. The ends lost 5 bases at V and 3 bases at J; junction bases unmatched: 8. CDR3 DNA: TGTGCCAGCTCAGCCGGGACAGGGACTTTCTACGAGCAGTACTTC. This sequence encodes CASSAGTGTFYEQYF.

V is TRBV18 and J is TRBJ2-2; D call uncertain. V lost 2 bases and J lost 2, with 6 bases in between. The CDR3 is made up of 14 amino acids. CDR1 and CDR2 from the germline V gene are KGHSH and LQKENI. In nucleotides, the CDR3 is TGTGCCAGCTCACCAGTCATCAACACCGGGGAGCTGTTTTTT. Translating it yields CASSPVINTGELFF.

This chain links TRBV7-2 with TRBJ2-7, with TRBD2 matching 8 bases. Germline CDR1 is SGHTA and CDR2 is FQGNSA. Germline trimming cut 5 bases from V and 2 bases from J; bases unmatched to any gene: 14. The CDR3 loop spans 17 amino acids. The CDR3 reads CASSPAGAGGPPYEQYF. DNA for the CDR3: TGTGCCAGCAGCCCCGCGGGGGCGGGGGGCCCCCCCTACGAGCAGTACTTC.

The rearrangement links TRBV28 to TRBJ2-1, with 7 bases lining up with TRBD2. Germline CDR1 and CDR2: MDHEN and SYDVKM. The CDR3 totals 15 residues. J was trimmed by 0 bases and V by 5 bases; bases with no gene match: 4. CDR3 sequence (DNA): TGTGCCAGCAGTCAGAGCGGGGCCTCCTACAATGAGCAGTTCTTC. This codes for CASSQSGASYNEQFF.

This sequence joins TRBV29-1 and TRBJ1-6; D perhaps matches TRBD1 (5 bases). Trimming removed 6 bases at V and 5 bases at J, with 11 bases between. Germline V gives CDR1 SQVTM, CDR2 ANQGSEA. CDR3 length: 13 residues. The CDR3 is CSVSDSNNSPLHF. The CDR3, as DNA: TGCAGCGTATCCGACAGTAATAATTCACCCCTCCACTTT.

The rearrangement uses TRBV2 and TRBJ2-3, with a tentative D call TRBD2 (6 bases). Germline CDR1 SNHLY, CDR2 FYNNEI. Trimming stripped 10 bases from V and 3 bases from J, with 17 bases between. The CDR3 contains 14 residues. In nucleotides, the CDR3 is TGTGCCACCAATGCGGGAATGGTTACAGATACGCAGTATTTT. Translated, it gives CATNAGMVTDTQYF.

The chain is built from TRBV14 and TRBJ2-5; no reliable D call. V dropped 3 bases and J dropped 7 bases, with 27 bases sitting between them. The CDR3 sequence is 18 residues long. Germline V lookup: CDR1 SGHDN, CDR2 FVKESK. Written as DNA, the CDR3 is TGTGCCAGCAGCCAGGAAATTCATAGGAAGTCGCACAGAGGGACCCAGTACTTC. Translating it yields CASSQEIHRKSHRGTQYF.

J is TRBJ1-2 and V is TRBV5-4; TRBD1 aligns across 9 bases. This CDR3 is built from 15 residues. CDR1 is SGHNT, CDR2 YYREEE, per germline (reference sequence). V lost 2 bases, J lost 4 bases, and 6 bases stayed unmatched. The CDR3 DNA follows: TGTGCCAGCAGCTTTTCGGGACAGGGTGCCTATGGCTACACCTTC. Amino acid sequence: CASSFSGQGAYGYTF.

The DNA for the CDR3 is TGTGCCAGCACCCGAAGCGGGATCTACGAGCAGTACTTC. It specifies CASTRSGIYEQYF. The genes are TRBV11-2 and TRBJ2-7; TRBD2 agrees at 7 bases. This CDR3 region has 13 residues. Germline CDR1 and CDR2: SGHAT and FQNNGV. Unmatched junction bases numbered 6, after V lost 7 bases and J lost 3 bases.

Details on this clone: Germline and junction disagree at one end, which may indicate a read error. In the same sample, other DNA sequences code for this CDR3. This chain uses TRBV9 with TRBJ1-1, with 12 positions matching TRBD1. The CDR3 consists of 16 residues. Germline values: CDR1 SGDLS, CDR2 YYNGEE. CDR3: CASSAGTGGVSSEAFF. The CDR3 DNA is TGTGCCAGTAGCGCAGGGACAGGGGGCGTGAGCAGTGAAGCTTTCTTT.

The CDR3 loop is CASSQGPHSGNTIYF. Written as DNA, the CDR3 is TGTGCCAGCAGCCAGGGTCCTCACTCTGGAAACACCATATATTTT. The chain employs TRBV7-2 and TRBJ1-3, with D tentatively TRBD1 (5 bases). Trimming removed 5 bases at V and 0 bases at J, with 11 bases between. From germline, CDR1 is SGHTA and CDR2 FQGNSA. CDR3 length: 15 amino acids.

The rearrangement links TRBV28 to TRBJ2-5, with unresolved D. V lost 5 bases to trimming and J lost 2 bases, with 6 bases between them. The CDR3 loop spans 12 amino acids. The V gene's germline CDR1 is MDHEN and CDR2 SYDVKM. CDR3: CASSPYQETQYF. The CDR3 DNA sequence: TGTGCCAGCAGTCCCTATCAAGAGACCCAGTACTTC.

The genes are TRBV5-1 and TRBJ2-3, with a weak D call TRBD2 (6 bases). The CDR3 runs to 12 residues. The V end was cut by 3 bases, the J end by 6 bases, with 8 bases between. CDR1 and CDR2 from the germline V gene are SGHRS and YFSETQ. CDR3 sequence: CASSWEVDTQYF. The CDR3 DNA sequence: TGCGCCAGCAGCTGGGAGGTGGATACGCAGTATTTT.

The chain joins TRBV7-2 to TRBJ2-3; tentatively, D is TRBD1 (5 bases). CDR3 size: 16 residues. Looked up from germline, CDR1 is SGHTA and CDR2 is FQGNSA. V gave up 9 bases and J gave up 1 base, with 20 bases separating them. CDR3 bases: TGTGCCAGTCGCCCGGGTCAGGGAAAGGGCACAGATACGCAGTATTTT. Translating gives CASRPGQGKGTDTQYF.

The J gene is TRBJ2-5, the V gene TRBV4-1, with 9 bases aligning to TRBD2. The length of the CDR3 is 16 residues. Germline CDR1 MGHRA, CDR2 YSYEKL. The V segment lost 0 bases and the J segment 4 bases; nucleotides outside the gene matches: 6. Here the CDR3 DNA reads TGCGCCAGCAGCCAAGAAGGGGCGGGAGGGGGAGAGACCCAGTACTTC. Protein: CASSQEGAGGGETQYF.

This clone has a handful of counts. This rearrangement joins TRBV6-5 to TRBJ1-2; D unresolved. The CDR3 totals 14 residues. V lost 6 bases to trimming and J lost 2 bases, with 13 bases between them. Looked up from germline, CDR1 is MNHEY and CDR2 is SVGAGI. The CDR3: CASRVAGLNYGYTF. In nucleotides, the CDR3 is TGTGCCAGCAGAGTGGCAGGACTGAACTATGGCTACACCTTC.

The chain uses TRBV27 and TRBJ2-7; D is possibly TRBD2 (5 bases). Germline V lookup: CDR1 MNHEY, CDR2 SMNVEV (reference sequence). The CDR3 runs to 12 residues. Between the trimmed V and J ends, which lost 2 bases and 6 bases, there was a span of 8 bases. The CDR3 coding sequence is TGTGCCAGCAGTTTAATCGAGGGCGAGCAGTACTTC. Amino acids: CASSLIEGEQYF.

This clone has just one count. The gene calls are TRBV5-8 and TRBJ2-1, with D hard to call. CDR3 size: 11 residues. V shed 4 bases and J shed 7 bases, with 6 bases lying between them. Germline V CDR1 and CDR2: SGHTS, YDEGEE. In DNA, the CDR3 is TGTGCCAGCAGCACGAAAAATGAGCAGTTCTTC. This codes for CASSTKNEQFF.